Listed below are T cell receptor beta chains from one sample, sequenced in a study of PD-1 blockade in classical Hodgkin lymphoma. Generated by immunoSEQ multiplex PCR, the TCRdb table keeps only in-frame clones and is missing some. Counted here are around 30,000 clones, around 70% occurring once; the ten biggest clones make up over 2.5%. Sequencing used peripheral blood mononuclear cells (PBMCs), obtained before the second cycle of nivolumab. The receptor source for this set is a human donor with classical Hodgkin lymphoma. The conserved cysteine and the conserved F or W are not part of the CDR3 here. Each record gives: V gene, J gene, CDR3 protein.

v_gene: TRBV4-2
j_gene: TRBJ2-3
CDR3aa: ASSQVGPTGVNTQY

v_gene: TRBV30
j_gene: TRBJ1-2
CDR3aa: ACLTPGTGTIYGYT

v_gene: TRBV5-1
j_gene: TRBJ2-4
CDR3aa: ASGLSVAKNIQY

v_gene: TRBV4-3
j_gene: TRBJ1-2
CDR3aa: ASSQLQGLNGYT

v_gene: TRBV11-2
j_gene: TRBJ1-1
CDR3aa: ASSLRGTEAF

v_gene: TRBV5-1
j_gene: TRBJ1-1
CDR3aa: ASSPNPGTPTEAF

v_gene: TRBV7-9
j_gene: TRBJ1-1
CDR3aa: ASSYGETEAF

v_gene: TRBV27
j_gene: TRBJ2-7
CDR3aa: ASSFSTDGKQY

v_gene: TRBV11-1
j_gene: TRBJ2-7
CDR3aa: ASSSGQMYEQY

v_gene: TRBV6-5
j_gene: TRBJ1-1
CDR3aa: ASSYSRGVSAEAF

v_gene: TRBV19
j_gene: TRBJ2-5
CDR3aa: ASREDRGTETQY

v_gene: TRBV19
j_gene: TRBJ2-3
CDR3aa: ASSLAGGSTDTQY

v_gene: TRBV19
j_gene: TRBJ1-5
CDR3aa: ASRWSAGAYNQPQH

v_gene: TRBV5-1
j_gene: TRBJ1-1
CDR3aa: ASSWGFRDEAF

v_gene: TRBV4-3
j_gene: TRBJ2-1
CDR3aa: ASSQDSSSYNEQF

v_gene: TRBV9
j_gene: TRBJ2-7
CDR3aa: ASSVEGQSSYEQY

v_gene: TRBV5-4
j_gene: TRBJ2-2
CDR3aa: ASSFTVNTGELF

v_gene: TRBV10-3
j_gene: TRBJ2-5
CDR3aa: AISPGQGYQETQY

v_gene: TRBV19
j_gene: TRBJ1-6
CDR3aa: ASSMGASTGSPLH

v_gene: TRBV6-5
j_gene: TRBJ2-3
CDR3aa: ASSYSDTQY

v_gene: TRBV7-5
j_gene: TRBJ2-1
CDR3aa: AGMGDRTTSSYNEQF

v_gene: TRBV11-1
j_gene: TRBJ2-3
CDR3aa: ASSLWLDTQY

v_gene: TRBV6-5
j_gene: TRBJ2-1
CDR3aa: ASSPGLAGYDEQF

v_gene: TRBV4-3
j_gene: TRBJ2-5
CDR3aa: ASSRQLGYGETQY

v_gene: TRBV7-8
j_gene: TRBJ2-3
CDR3aa: ASSSLTSGDTDTQY

v_gene: TRBV4-1
j_gene: TRBJ2-2
CDR3aa: ASSQDWGTSTGELF

v_gene: TRBV5-5
j_gene: TRBJ2-1
CDR3aa: ASSLAAGLAGDRTLF

v_gene: TRBV7-8
j_gene: TRBJ2-6
CDR3aa: ASSFLGTVDSGANVLT

v_gene: TRBV7-8
j_gene: TRBJ2-7
CDR3aa: ASSHGQTEQY

v_gene: TRBV7-2
j_gene: TRBJ1-5
CDR3aa: ASSARRGPFLNQPQH

v_gene: TRBV5-1
j_gene: TRBJ1-1
CDR3aa: ASSLDGQDTEAF

v_gene: TRBV5-5
j_gene: TRBJ1-1
CDR3aa: ASSLSSGTTEAF

v_gene: TRBV5-1
j_gene: TRBJ2-6
CDR3aa: ASSLEWGQSSGANVLT

v_gene: TRBV4-1
j_gene: TRBJ1-3
CDR3aa: ASSQGGPSPGH

v_gene: TRBV11-2
j_gene: TRBJ2-7
CDR3aa: ASSFGARGVHEQY

v_gene: TRBV7-9
j_gene: TRBJ1-4
CDR3aa: ASSHRTGGPTNEKLF

v_gene: TRBV7-9
j_gene: TRBJ2-7
CDR3aa: ASSSPGGYEQY

v_gene: TRBV5-1
j_gene: TRBJ2-7
CDR3aa: ASSFERNSYEQY

v_gene: TRBV5-6
j_gene: TRBJ1-1
CDR3aa: ASSLGGSTEAF

v_gene: TRBV4-2
j_gene: TRBJ1-1
CDR3aa: ASSQVSLMNTEAF

v_gene: TRBV4-1
j_gene: TRBJ2-1
CDR3aa: ASRLAGASSYNEQF

v_gene: TRBV4-1
j_gene: TRBJ2-7
CDR3aa: ASSQASEGSYEQY

v_gene: TRBV28
j_gene: TRBJ2-4
CDR3aa: ASSLVLAGPKNIQY

v_gene: TRBV29-1
j_gene: TRBJ2-1
CDR3aa: SVEDGSGDEQF

v_gene: TRBV11-2
j_gene: TRBJ2-7
CDR3aa: ASSRGGGRGEQY